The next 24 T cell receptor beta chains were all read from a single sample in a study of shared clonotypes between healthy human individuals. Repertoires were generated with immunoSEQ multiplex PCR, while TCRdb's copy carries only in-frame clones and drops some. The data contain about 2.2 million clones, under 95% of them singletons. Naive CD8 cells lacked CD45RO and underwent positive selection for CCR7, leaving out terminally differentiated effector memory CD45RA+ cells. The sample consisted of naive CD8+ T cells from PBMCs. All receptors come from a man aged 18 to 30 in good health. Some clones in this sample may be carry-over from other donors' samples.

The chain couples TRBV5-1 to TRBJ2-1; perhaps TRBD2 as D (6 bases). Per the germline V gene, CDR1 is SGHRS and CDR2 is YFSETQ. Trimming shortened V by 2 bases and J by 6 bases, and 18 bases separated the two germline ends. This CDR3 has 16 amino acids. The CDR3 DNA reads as TGCGCCAGCAGCTTCCCTGGGCGGGATTATAGCAATGAGCAGTTCTTC. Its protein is CASSFPGRDYSNEQFF. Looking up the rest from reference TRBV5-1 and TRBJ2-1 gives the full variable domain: KAGVTQTPRYLIKTRGQQVTLSCSPISGHRSVSWYQQTPGQGLQFLFEYFSETQRNKGNFPGRFSGRQFSNSRSEMNVSTLELGDSALYLCASSFPGRDYSNEQFFGPGTRLTVL.

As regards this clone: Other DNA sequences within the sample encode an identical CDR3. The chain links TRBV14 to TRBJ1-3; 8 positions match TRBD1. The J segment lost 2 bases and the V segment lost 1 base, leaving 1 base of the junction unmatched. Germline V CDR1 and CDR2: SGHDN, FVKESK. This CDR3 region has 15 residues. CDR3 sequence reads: CASSQGRGPGNTIYF. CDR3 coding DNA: TGTGCCAGCAGCCAAGGCAGGGGGCCTGGAAACACCATATATTTT.

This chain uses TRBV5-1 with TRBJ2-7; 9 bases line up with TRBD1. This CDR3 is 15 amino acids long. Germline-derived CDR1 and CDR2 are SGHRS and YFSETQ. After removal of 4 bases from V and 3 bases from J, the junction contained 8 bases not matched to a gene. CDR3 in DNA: TGCGCCAGCAGCGAACAGGGGGCTGAGGTCTACGAGCAGTACTTC. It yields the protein CASSEQGAEVYEQYF.

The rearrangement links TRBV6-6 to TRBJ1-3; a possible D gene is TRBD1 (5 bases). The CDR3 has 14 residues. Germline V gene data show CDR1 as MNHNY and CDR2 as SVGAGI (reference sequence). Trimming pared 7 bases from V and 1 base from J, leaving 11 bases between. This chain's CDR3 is CASNPGGSGNTIYF. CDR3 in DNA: TGTGCCAGCAACCCCGGGGGGTCTGGAAACACCATATATTTT.

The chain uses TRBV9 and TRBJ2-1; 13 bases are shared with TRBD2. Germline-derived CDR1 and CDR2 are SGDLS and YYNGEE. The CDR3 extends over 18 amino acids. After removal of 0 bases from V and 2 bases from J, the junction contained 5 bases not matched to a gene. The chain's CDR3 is CASSVAIGLAGAYNEQFF. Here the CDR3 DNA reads TGTGCCAGCAGCGTAGCGATCGGACTAGCGGGAGCCTACAATGAGCAGTTCTTC.

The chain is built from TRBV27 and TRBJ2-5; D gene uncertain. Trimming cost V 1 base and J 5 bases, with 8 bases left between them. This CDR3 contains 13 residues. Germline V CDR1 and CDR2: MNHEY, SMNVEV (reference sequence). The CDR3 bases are TGTGCCAGCAGTTTATATGGGATGGAGACCCAGTACTTC. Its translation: CASSLYGMETQYF.

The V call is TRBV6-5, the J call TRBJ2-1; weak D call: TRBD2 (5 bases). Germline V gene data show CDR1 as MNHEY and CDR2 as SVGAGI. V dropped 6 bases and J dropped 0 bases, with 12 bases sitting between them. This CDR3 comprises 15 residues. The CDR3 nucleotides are TGTGCCAGCAGCCCGGGATACACCTCCTACAATGAGCAGTTCTTC. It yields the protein CASSPGYTSYNEQFF.

The DNA of the CDR3 is TGTGCCAGTAGTTCCCGTCGGACAGGGGAACAGCCCCAGCATTTT. This gives the protein CASSSRRTGEQPQHF. This rearrangement joins TRBV19 to TRBJ1-5, with TRBD1 identical over 9 bases. This CDR3 has 15 amino acids. In germline, CDR1 is LNHDA, CDR2 SQIVND (reference sequence). Germline trimming cut 5 bases from V and 7 bases from J; bases unmatched to any gene: 9.

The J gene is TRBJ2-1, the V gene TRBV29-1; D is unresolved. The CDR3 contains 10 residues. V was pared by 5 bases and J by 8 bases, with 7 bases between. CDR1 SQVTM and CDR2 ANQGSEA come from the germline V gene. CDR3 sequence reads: CSVPGYEQFF. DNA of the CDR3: TGCAGCGTTCCTGGGTATGAGCAGTTCTTC.

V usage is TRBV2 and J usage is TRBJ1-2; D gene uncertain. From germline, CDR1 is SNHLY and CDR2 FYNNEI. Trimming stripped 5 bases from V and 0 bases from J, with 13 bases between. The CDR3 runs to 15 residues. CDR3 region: CASSPAFPSNYGYTF. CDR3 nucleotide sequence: TGTGCCAGCAGTCCGGCCTTCCCTTCTAACTATGGCTACACCTTC.

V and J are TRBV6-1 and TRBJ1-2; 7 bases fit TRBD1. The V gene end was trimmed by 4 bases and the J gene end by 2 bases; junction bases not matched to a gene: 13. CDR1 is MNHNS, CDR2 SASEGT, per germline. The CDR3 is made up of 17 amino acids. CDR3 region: CASSGFFPTGLNYGYTF. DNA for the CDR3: TGTGCCAGCAGTGGGTTTTTCCCGACAGGGTTGAACTATGGCTACACCTTC.

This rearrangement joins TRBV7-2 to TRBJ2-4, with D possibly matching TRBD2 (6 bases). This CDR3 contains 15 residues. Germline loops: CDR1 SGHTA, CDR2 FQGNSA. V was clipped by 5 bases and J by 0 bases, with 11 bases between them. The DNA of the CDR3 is TGTGCCAGCAGCGGGAGGACACTAGCCAAAAACATTCAGTACTTC. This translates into CASSGRTLAKNIQYF.

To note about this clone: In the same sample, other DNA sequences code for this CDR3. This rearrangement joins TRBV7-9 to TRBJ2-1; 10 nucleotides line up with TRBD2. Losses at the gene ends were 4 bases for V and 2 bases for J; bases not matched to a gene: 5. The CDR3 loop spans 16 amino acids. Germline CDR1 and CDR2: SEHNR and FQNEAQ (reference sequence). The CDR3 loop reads CASSSIAGGPYNEQFF. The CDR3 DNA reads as TGTGCCAGCAGCTCGATAGCGGGAGGACCCTACAATGAGCAGTTCTTC.

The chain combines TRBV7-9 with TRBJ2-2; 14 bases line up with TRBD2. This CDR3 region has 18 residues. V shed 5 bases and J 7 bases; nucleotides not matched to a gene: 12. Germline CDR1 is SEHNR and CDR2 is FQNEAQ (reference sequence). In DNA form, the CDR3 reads TGTGCCAGCAGCGTATCGGGACTAGCGGGAGTGCTTAGCGGGGAGCTGTTTTTT. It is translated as CASSVSGLAGVLSGELFF.

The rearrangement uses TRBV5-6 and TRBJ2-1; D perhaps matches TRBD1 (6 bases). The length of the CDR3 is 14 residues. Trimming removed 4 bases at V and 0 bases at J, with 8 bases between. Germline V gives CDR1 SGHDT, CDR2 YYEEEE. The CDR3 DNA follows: TGTGCCAGCAGCCGGGACACCTCCTACAATGAGCAGTTCTTC. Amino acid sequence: CASSRDTSYNEQFF.

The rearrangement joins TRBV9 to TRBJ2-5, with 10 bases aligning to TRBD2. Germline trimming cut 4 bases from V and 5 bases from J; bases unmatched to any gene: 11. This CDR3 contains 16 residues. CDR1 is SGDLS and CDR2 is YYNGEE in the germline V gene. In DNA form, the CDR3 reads TGTGCCAGCAGCCCAAGCGGGAGGGCCCTCGGGGAGACCCAGTACTTC. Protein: CASSPSGRALGETQYF.

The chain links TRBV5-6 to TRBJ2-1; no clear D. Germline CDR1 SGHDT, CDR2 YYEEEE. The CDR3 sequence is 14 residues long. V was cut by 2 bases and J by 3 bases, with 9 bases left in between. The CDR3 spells CASSFSNSYNEQFF. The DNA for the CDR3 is TGTGCCAGCAGCTTTTCGAACAGCTACAATGAGCAGTTCTTC.

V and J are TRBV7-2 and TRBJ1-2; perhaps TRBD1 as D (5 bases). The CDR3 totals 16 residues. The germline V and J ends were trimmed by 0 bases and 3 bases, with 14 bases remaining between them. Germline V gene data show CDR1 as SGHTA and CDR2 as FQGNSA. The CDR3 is CASSLAGRGEDYGYTF. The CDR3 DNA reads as TGTGCCAGCAGCTTAGCGGGGAGGGGCGAGGACTATGGCTACACCTTC.

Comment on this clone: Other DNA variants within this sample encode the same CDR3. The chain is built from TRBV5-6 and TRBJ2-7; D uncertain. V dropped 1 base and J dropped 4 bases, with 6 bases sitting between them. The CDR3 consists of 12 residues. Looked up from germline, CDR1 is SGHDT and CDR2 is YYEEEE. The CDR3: CASSLSGYEQYF. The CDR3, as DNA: TGTGCCAGCAGCTTGTCCGGTTACGAGCAGTACTTC.

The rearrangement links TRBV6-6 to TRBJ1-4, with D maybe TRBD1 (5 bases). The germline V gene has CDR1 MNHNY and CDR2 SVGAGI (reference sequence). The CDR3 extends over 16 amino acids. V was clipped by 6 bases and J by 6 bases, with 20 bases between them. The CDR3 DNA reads TGTGCCAGCAGGCCCCTCTCTCTCCGAGGGGATGAAAAACTGTTTTTT. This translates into CASRPLSLRGDEKLFF.

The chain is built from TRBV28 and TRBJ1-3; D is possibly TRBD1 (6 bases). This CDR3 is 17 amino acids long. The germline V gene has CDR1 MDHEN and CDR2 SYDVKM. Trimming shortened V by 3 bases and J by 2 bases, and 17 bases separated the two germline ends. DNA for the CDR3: TGTGCCAGCAGTTTGTCGTTCGGGGGCGCCCCTGGAAACACCATATATTTT. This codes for CASSLSFGGAPGNTIYF.

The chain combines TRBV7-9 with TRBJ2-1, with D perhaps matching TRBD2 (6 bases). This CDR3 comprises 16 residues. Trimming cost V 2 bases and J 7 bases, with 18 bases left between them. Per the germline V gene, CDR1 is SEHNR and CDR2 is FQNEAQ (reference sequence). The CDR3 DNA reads TGTGCCAGCAGCTTAATAAAGATTACGGGGGTAAATGAGCAGTTCTTC. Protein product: CASSLIKITGVNEQFF.

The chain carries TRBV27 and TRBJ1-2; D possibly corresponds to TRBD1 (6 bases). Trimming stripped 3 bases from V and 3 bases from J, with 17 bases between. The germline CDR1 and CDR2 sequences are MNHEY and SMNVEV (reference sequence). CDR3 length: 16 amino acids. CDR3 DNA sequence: TGTGCCAGCAGTTTGGAACCAGGGGATACATACTATGGCTACACCTTC. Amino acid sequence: CASSLEPGDTYYGYTF.

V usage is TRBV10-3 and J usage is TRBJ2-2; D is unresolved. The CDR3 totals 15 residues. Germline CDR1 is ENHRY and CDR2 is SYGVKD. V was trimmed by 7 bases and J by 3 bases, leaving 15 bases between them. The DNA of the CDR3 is TGTGCCATCAATGATGGCCGGGCGGACACCGGGGAGCTGTTTTTT. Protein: CAINDGRADTGELFF.